Listed below are T cell receptor beta chains from one sample, sequenced in a study of T-cell reconstitution after alpha-beta-depleted transplantation in children. TCRdb reprocessed the PCR reads via MiXCR and lists one record per CDR3 protein. Of 700,000 to 950,000 distinct CDR3 sequences listed, approximately 15% are singletons. This sample comprised PBMCs, mostly from graft donor cells, obtained 360 days after TCRalphabeta/CD19-depleted stem cell transplant. These receptors all stem from a male patient between 5 and 17 years old who had a stem cell transplant for acute lymphoblastic leukemia, so the T cells may come from the graft donor. The CDR3 runs from the conserved cysteine through the conserved F or W. The D gene is left open where the match is weak. The size of a clone is reported for some rows only, either as once, few or many, or as a class for expanded clones.

v_call: TRBV7-8; d_call: -; cdr3_length: 18; clone_size: many; j_call: TRBJ1-5; cdr3_nt: TGTGCCAGCAGCTTAGCGCGAGGAGGGCCATTAGGCAATCAGCCCCAGCATTTT; cdr3_aa: CASSLARGGPLGNQPQHF
v_call: TRBV11-2; d_call: -; cdr3_length: 14; clone_size: -; j_call: TRBJ1-6; cdr3_nt: TGTGCCAGCAGCCTAATAGGGCCCAATTCACCCCTCCACTTT; cdr3_aa: CASSLIGPNSPLHF
v_call: TRBV15; d_call: -; cdr3_length: 15; clone_size: once; j_call: TRBJ2-5; cdr3_nt: TGTGCCACCAGCAGAGCAGGAATGTACCAAGAGACCCAGTACTTC; cdr3_aa: CATSRAGMYQETQYF
v_call: TRBV10-2; d_call: TRBD1; cdr3_length: 15; clone_size: -; j_call: TRBJ1-1; cdr3_nt: TGCGCCAGCAGTGAAGGGACAGGGAGGCCCATTCGAGCTTTCTTT; cdr3_aa: CASSEGTGRPIRAFF
v_call: TRBV7-9; d_call: TRBD1; cdr3_length: 15; clone_size: many; j_call: TRBJ1-1; cdr3_nt: TGTGCCAGCAGCCCTACGACAGGGTCTCGGACTGAAGCTTTCTTT; cdr3_aa: CASSPTTGSRTEAFF
v_call: TRBV5-1; d_call: TRBD1; cdr3_length: 16; clone_size: few; j_call: TRBJ1-2; cdr3_nt: TGCGCCAGCAGCGCGGCCCCTGGACAGGGGCTGGATGGCTACACCTTC; cdr3_aa: CASSAAPGQGLDGYTF
v_call: TRBV5-1; d_call: TRBD2; cdr3_length: 16; clone_size: -; j_call: TRBJ2-1; cdr3_nt: TGCGCCAGCAGCTTCCCACTAGCGGCGACCCTTGGTGAGCAGTTCTTC; cdr3_aa: CASSFPLAATLGEQFF
v_call: TRBV24-1; d_call: -; cdr3_length: 14; clone_size: few; j_call: TRBJ2-1; cdr3_nt: TGTGCCACCAGTGCGGAGGGCTCCTACAATGAGCAGTTCTTC; cdr3_aa: CATSAEGSYNEQFF
v_call: TRBV9; d_call: TRBD2; cdr3_length: 19; clone_size: few; j_call: TRBJ2-5; cdr3_nt: TGTGCCAGCAGCCGGACCGGGACTAGCGGGAGTAGGAGCAGAGAGACCCAGTACTTC; cdr3_aa: CASSRTGTSGSRSRETQYF
v_call: TRBV7-3; d_call: -; cdr3_length: 16; clone_size: few; j_call: TRBJ2-2; cdr3_nt: TGTGCCAGCAGTCCGCCGGGGCGTTCTAACACCGGGGAGCTGTTTTTT; cdr3_aa: CASSPPGRSNTGELFF
v_call: TRBV7-8; d_call: -; cdr3_length: 18; clone_size: -; j_call: TRBJ2-3; cdr3_nt: TGTGCCAGCAGCTTAGCGCGGGAACTAGCTGCTAGCACAGATACGCAGTATTTT; cdr3_aa: CASSLARELAASTDTQYF
v_call: TRBV11-2; d_call: TRBD2; cdr3_length: 17; clone_size: few; j_call: TRBJ2-7; cdr3_nt: TGTGCCAGCAGCTTAGCCACTAGCGGGAGGGCCACATACGAGCAGTACTTC; cdr3_aa: CASSLATSGRATYEQYF
v_call: TRBV12-3/TRBV12-4; d_call: -; cdr3_length: 16; clone_size: -; j_call: TRBJ2-7; cdr3_nt: TGTGCCAGCAGTCACTTTCGCCGGGACAAGAGCTACGAGCAGTACTTC; cdr3_aa: CASSHFRRDKSYEQYF
v_call: TRBV29-1; d_call: TRBD1; cdr3_length: 14; clone_size: -; j_call: TRBJ1-5; cdr3_nt: TGCAGCGTCCTCGACAGGGGGATCAATCAGCCCCAGCATTTT; cdr3_aa: CSVLDRGINQPQHF
v_call: TRBV12-3/TRBV12-4; d_call: -; cdr3_length: 12; clone_size: many; j_call: TRBJ2-7; cdr3_nt: TGTGCCAGCAGAGCAGGCCTATCGGAGCAGTACTTC; cdr3_aa: CASRAGLSEQYF
v_call: TRBV27; d_call: -; cdr3_length: 14; clone_size: few; j_call: TRBJ2-2; cdr3_nt: TGTGCCAGCAGTTTAACATCAGGGGCCGGGGAGCTGTTTTTT; cdr3_aa: CASSLTSGAGELFF
v_call: TRBV27; d_call: TRBD1; cdr3_length: 15; clone_size: few; j_call: TRBJ2-2; cdr3_nt: TGTGCCAGCATCCCGAGGGCAGGGGGTCCCGGGGAGCTGTTTTTT; cdr3_aa: CASIPRAGGPGELFF
v_call: TRBV19; d_call: -; cdr3_length: 15; clone_size: -; j_call: TRBJ2-6; cdr3_nt: TGTGCCAGTCTCGCCGGGGGGCCCGGGGCCAACGTCCTGACTTTC; cdr3_aa: CASLAGGPGANVLTF
v_call: TRBV27; d_call: -; cdr3_length: 14; clone_size: few; j_call: TRBJ2-7; cdr3_nt: TGTGCCAGCAGTTCCGGGACCTCTACCTACGAGCAGTACTTC; cdr3_aa: CASSSGTSTYEQYF
v_call: TRBV20-1; d_call: TRBD1; cdr3_length: 15; clone_size: -; j_call: TRBJ2-1; cdr3_nt: TGCAGTGCTCACAGGGGGGCGAGCTCCTACAATGAGCAGTTCTTC; cdr3_aa: CSAHRGASSYNEQFF
v_call: TRBV6-1; d_call: TRBD1; cdr3_length: 15; clone_size: few; j_call: TRBJ2-1; cdr3_nt: TGTGCCAGCAGGCGAACCGGGACAGGGGCTAACGAGCAGTTCTTC; cdr3_aa: CASRRTGTGANEQFF
v_call: TRBV5-1; d_call: -; cdr3_length: 12; clone_size: -; j_call: TRBJ2-1; cdr3_nt: TGCGCCAGCAGCTTGGAGGTGGAAGAGCAGTTCTTC; cdr3_aa: CASSLEVEEQFF
v_call: TRBV5-1; d_call: -; cdr3_length: 14; clone_size: many; j_call: TRBJ2-7; cdr3_nt: TGTGCCAGCAGCTTAGACGGGGGCTCCTACGAGCAGTACTTC; cdr3_aa: CASSLDGGSYEQYF
v_call: TRBV25-1; d_call: -; cdr3_length: 11; clone_size: few; j_call: TRBJ1-2; cdr3_nt: TGTGCCAGCAGTGAATGGGAGGGCTACACCTTC; cdr3_aa: CASSEWEGYTF
v_call: TRBV18; d_call: TRBD2; cdr3_length: 19; clone_size: many; j_call: TRBJ2-2; cdr3_nt: TGTGCCAGCTCACCGAGACGGACTAGCGGGAGGGCGAACACCGGGGAGCTGTTTTTT; cdr3_aa: CASSPRRTSGRANTGELFF
v_call: TRBV5-1; d_call: -; cdr3_length: 14; clone_size: many; j_call: TRBJ2-3; cdr3_nt: TGTGCCAGCAGCCTAGTGGCCGGCACAGATACGCAGTATTTT; cdr3_aa: CASSLVAGTDTQYF
v_call: TRBV5-1; d_call: TRBD1; cdr3_length: 15; clone_size: many; j_call: TRBJ1-5; cdr3_nt: TGTGCCAGCAGTTTAGGACAGGGAAATAATCAGCCCCAGCATTTT; cdr3_aa: CASSLGQGNNQPQHF
v_call: TRBV5-1; d_call: TRBD2; cdr3_length: 15; clone_size: few; j_call: TRBJ2-1; cdr3_nt: TGCGCCAGCAGCTCTAGCGGGAGGGAAAACAATGAGCAGTTCTTC; cdr3_aa: CASSSSGRENNEQFF
v_call: TRBV7-9; d_call: -; cdr3_length: 13; clone_size: many; j_call: TRBJ2-7; cdr3_nt: TGTGCCAGCAGCTTGGGGACGGCTAACGAGCAGTACTTC; cdr3_aa: CASSLGTANEQYF
v_call: TRBV7-9; d_call: -; cdr3_length: 17; clone_size: few; j_call: TRBJ2-3; cdr3_nt: TGTGCCAGCAGCTTCGTTAACCGGGACTCGGGCACAGATACGCAGTATTTT; cdr3_aa: CASSFVNRDSGTDTQYF
v_call: TRBV5-1; d_call: TRBD2; cdr3_length: 15; clone_size: many; j_call: TRBJ2-1; cdr3_nt: TGCGCCAGCAGCGTTCAGCGGGGCCGGAACAATGAGCAGTTCTTC; cdr3_aa: CASSVQRGRNNEQFF
v_call: TRBV19; d_call: -; cdr3_length: 12; clone_size: -; j_call: TRBJ2-7; cdr3_nt: TGTGCCACCTCATACGGGACCTACGAGCAGTACTTC; cdr3_aa: CATSYGTYEQYF
v_call: TRBV5-1; d_call: -; cdr3_length: 13; clone_size: -; j_call: TRBJ2-2; cdr3_nt: TGCGCCAGCAGCTTGGTTATCGCCGGGGAGCTGTTTTTT; cdr3_aa: CASSLVIAGELFF
v_call: TRBV9; d_call: TRBD1; cdr3_length: 18; clone_size: many; j_call: TRBJ2-1; cdr3_nt: TGTGCCAGCAGCGTAGCTAGGGACAGAAGAGGGACAGACAATGAGCAGTTCTTC; cdr3_aa: CASSVARDRRGTDNEQFF
v_call: TRBV5-1; d_call: -; cdr3_length: 13; clone_size: many; j_call: TRBJ2-7; cdr3_nt: TGCGCCAGCAGCTTGGGAATAACCTACGAGCAGTACTTC; cdr3_aa: CASSLGITYEQYF
v_call: TRBV7-2; d_call: -; cdr3_length: 16; clone_size: many; j_call: TRBJ2-7; cdr3_nt: TGTGCCAGCAGCTTTATGTTGTCAGGGCCTAATCGTGAGCAGTACTTC; cdr3_aa: CASSFMLSGPNREQYF
v_call: TRBV4-1; d_call: TRBD1; cdr3_length: 15; clone_size: -; j_call: TRBJ2-2; cdr3_nt: TGCGCCAGCAGCTTTGGACAGGGCCCTCGGAGGGAGCTGTTTTTT; cdr3_aa: CASSFGQGPRRELFF
v_call: TRBV27; d_call: TRBD1; cdr3_length: 16; clone_size: few; j_call: TRBJ2-7; cdr3_nt: TGTGCCAGCAGTTTACTCACACCGGGACAGGGCTACGAGCAGTACTTC; cdr3_aa: CASSLLTPGQGYEQYF
v_call: TRBV5-1; d_call: -; cdr3_length: 13; clone_size: -; j_call: TRBJ1-2; cdr3_nt: TGCGCCAGCAGAGGGGGGGGCCGTGGTGGCTACACCTTC; cdr3_aa: CASRGGGRGGYTF
v_call: TRBV12-3/TRBV12-4; d_call: -; cdr3_length: 13; clone_size: few; j_call: TRBJ2-1; cdr3_nt: TGTGCCAGCAGTCACCTCAGGGTTGGTGAGCAGTTCTTC; cdr3_aa: CASSHLRVGEQFF
v_call: TRBV20-1; d_call: TRBD2; cdr3_length: 12; clone_size: -; j_call: TRBJ2-7; cdr3_nt: TGCAGTGCTAGATCGACTAGCTCTCGGGGGTACTTC; cdr3_aa: CSARSTSSRGYF